This T cell receptor beta chain was captured in a study of blood T cell repertoires in COVID-19. Study background: Whether acute or convalescent, the COVID-19 samples came from the United States, Italy and Spain. Nucleic acid was either cDNA or gDNA, and it came from T cells, B-cell-depleted T cells, or PBMCs.

As originally analysed: Estimates of nucleated cell counts were drawn from the amplification of reference gene primers. Measured with immunoSEQ multiplex PCR; TCRdb has only the in-frame clones, and not every one. V and J calls and clone size come straight from that table; D and trimming were deduced from the DNA. The table records roughly 180,000 clones, 86% of them present only once. Trimming shortened V by 0 bases and J by 5 bases, and 23 bases separated the two germline ends. The CDR3 has 18 residues. Germline V gene lookup returns CDR1 SGHRS and CDR2 YFSETQ. V and J are TRBV5-1 and TRBJ2-5, with D possibly matching TRBD2 (6 bases). The source material was peripheral blood. The sequence derives from a woman aged 25-40 years with active or convalescent COVID-19. CDR3 sequence (DNA): TGCGCCAGCAGCTTGGTCGGTAGCGGCGGGGCCCGGGGGGAGACCCAGTACTTC. Its translation is CASSLVGSGGARGETQYF.